This TCR beta chain stems from a study of OX40 agonist ivuxolimab in advanced cancers. Any history of autoimmune disease or systemic immunosuppression disqualified patients. Sampling of blood occurred at baseline, cycle 4 day 1, and cycle 7 day 1. The CDR3 has 16 residues. In germline, CDR1 is SGHDT, CDR2 YYEEEE. V shed 2 bases and J 4 bases; nucleotides not matched to a gene: 8. Using immunoSEQ multiplex PCR, the repertoire was profiled, and TCRdb retains in-frame clones only, with some absent. There are approximately 63,000 clones in the sample; around 87% occur only once, and under 7.5% lies in the top ten.

The chain is built from TRBV5-6 and TRBJ2-7; TRBD1 matches 11 bases. The receptor was isolated from an adult with an advanced solid tumor such as melanoma, head and neck, liver or kidney cancer. The sequenced sample was CD4+ or CD8+ T cells sorted from blood, obtained in a trial of the OX40 agonist ivuxolimab. The CDR3 sequence: CASSFPGTGGTYEQYF. The CDR3 coding sequence is TGTGCCAGCAGCTTCCCCGGGACAGGGGGGACTTACGAGCAGTACTTC.